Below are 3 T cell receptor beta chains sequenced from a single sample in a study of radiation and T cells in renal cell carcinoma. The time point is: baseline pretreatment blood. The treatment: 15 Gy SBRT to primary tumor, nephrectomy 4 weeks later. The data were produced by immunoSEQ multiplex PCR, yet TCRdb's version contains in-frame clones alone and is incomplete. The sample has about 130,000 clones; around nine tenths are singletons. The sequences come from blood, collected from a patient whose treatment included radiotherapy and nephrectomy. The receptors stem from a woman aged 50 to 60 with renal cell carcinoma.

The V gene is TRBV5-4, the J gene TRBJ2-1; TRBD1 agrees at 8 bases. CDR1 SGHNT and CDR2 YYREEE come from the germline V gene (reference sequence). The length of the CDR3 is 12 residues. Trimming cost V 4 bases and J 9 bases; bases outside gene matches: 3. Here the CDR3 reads CASSQDRVEQFF. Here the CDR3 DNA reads TGTGCCAGCAGCCAGGACAGGGTTGAGCAGTTCTTC.

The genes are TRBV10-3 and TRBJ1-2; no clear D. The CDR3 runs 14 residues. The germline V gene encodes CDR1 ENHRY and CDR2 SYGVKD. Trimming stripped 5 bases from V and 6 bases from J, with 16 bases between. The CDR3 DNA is TGTGCCATCAGTAGGATAGAAGCCGGTCATGGCTACACCTTC. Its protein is CAISRIEAGHGYTF.

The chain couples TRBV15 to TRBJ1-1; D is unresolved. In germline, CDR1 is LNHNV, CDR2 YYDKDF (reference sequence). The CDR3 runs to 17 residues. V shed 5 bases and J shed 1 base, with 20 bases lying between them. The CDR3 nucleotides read TGTGCCACCAGCCCGCCCTCGGAGGCGGCGCGGAACACTGAAGCTTTCTTT. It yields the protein CATSPPSEAARNTEAFF.